This T cell receptor (beta chain) is from a study of T cell changes during pregnancy in multiple sclerosis. Germline lookup yields CDR1 SGHRS and CDR2 YFSETQ. V was clipped by 1 base and J by 2 bases; unmatched bases: 6. This CDR3 is 18 amino acids long. The assay was immunoSEQ multiplex PCR, and TCRdb's table has in-frame clones only and misses some. The sample includes about 79,000 clones, around nine tenths of them seen just once. This specimen was CD4+ T cells from peripheral blood mononuclear cells, taken in the second trimester of pregnancy. This clonotype originated in a female donor with multiple sclerosis, enrolled in a pregnancy study. The rearrangement joins TRBV5-1 to TRBJ2-2; 12 nucleotides match TRBD2. The DNA of the CDR3 is TGCGCCAGCAGCTTGACCGGACTAGCGGGGATAAACACCGGGGAGCTGTTTTTT. It is translated as CASSLTGLAGINTGELFF.